The 9 T cell receptor beta chains in this list originate from one sample, sequenced in a study of blood T cell repertoires in COVID-19. Sequenced by immunoSEQ multiplex PCR; TCRdb stores in-frame clones only, minus some. The profile covers approximately 140,000 clones, with roughly four fifths appearing a single time and about 2.6% taken by the ten largest. Sequences were obtained from PBMCs or T cells enriched from blood (not recorded which). The receptors originated from a man aged 40-50 years with acute COVID-19.

CDR3 sequence reads: CASGTSGYEQYF. In DNA, the CDR3 is TGTGCCAGCGGGACTAGCGGTTACGAGCAGTACTTC. The chain is built from TRBV19 and TRBJ2-7; 11 nucleotides line up with TRBD2. CDR1 is LNHDA and CDR2 is SQIVND in the germline V gene (reference sequence). The V segment lost 9 bases and the J segment 4 bases; nucleotides outside the gene matches: 2. The CDR3 runs to 12 residues.

The rearrangement links TRBV7-9 to TRBJ2-1; TRBD1 aligns across 9 bases. Per germline, CDR1 SEHNR and CDR2 FQNEAQ (reference sequence). The CDR3 runs to 14 residues. With 4 bases clipped from V and 5 bases from J, the junction kept 3 bases outside the gene matches. The CDR3 loop is CASSSGQGNNEQFF. For the CDR3, the DNA is TGTGCCAGCAGCTCCGGACAGGGGAACAATGAGCAGTTCTTC.

The chain uses TRBV30 and TRBJ2-5; no definite D call. The CDR3 is 13 amino acids. V was pared by 5 bases and J by 0 bases, with 10 bases between. Germline V gene lookup returns CDR1 GTSNPN and CDR2 SVGIG (reference sequence). The chain's CDR3 is CAWGRGNQETQYF. The CDR3 DNA reads as TGTGCCTGGGGTAGAGGCAACCAAGAGACCCAGTACTTC.

V is TRBV12-3 or TRBV12-4 and J is TRBJ1-2; TRBD1 agrees at 7 bases. The trim removed 7 bases at V and 6 bases at J, leaving 8 bases unmatched. The length of the CDR3 is 13 residues. CDR3: CASTSGGRDGYTF. The CDR3 nucleotides read TGTGCCAGCACCTCAGGGGGTCGGGATGGCTACACCTTC.

The V gene is TRBV6-5, the J gene TRBJ2-1; 12 bases map to TRBD2. The V gene end was trimmed by 6 bases and the J gene end by 4 bases; junction bases not matched to a gene: 4. CDR1 is MNHEY, CDR2 SVGAGI, per germline. The CDR3 contains 15 residues. The DNA of the CDR3 is TGTGCCAGCAGGACTAGCGGGGGCCCTTACAATGAGCAGTTCTTC. Translation gives CASRTSGGPYNEQFF.

This clone is a singleton in its sample. This chain connects TRBV30 to TRBJ1-2, with 8 bases lining up with TRBD1. This CDR3 is 12 amino acids long. Germline V lookup: CDR1 GTSNPN, CDR2 SVGIG (reference sequence). The J segment lost 8 bases and the V segment lost 5 bases, leaving 7 bases of the junction unmatched. The CDR3 nucleotides read TGTGCCTGGGGGACAGGTAATAGAGGCTACACCTTC. Translating it yields CAWGTGNRGYTF.

The chain combines TRBV19 with TRBJ2-1; TRBD1 agrees at 12 bases. This CDR3 comprises 17 residues. The V gene end was trimmed by 0 bases and the J gene end by 7 bases; junction bases not matched to a gene: 7. Germline V lookup: CDR1 LNHDA, CDR2 SQIVND (reference sequence). CDR3: CASSIDGGTGGKNEQFF. The CDR3 DNA follows: TGTGCCAGTAGTATAGACGGTGGGACAGGGGGCAAGAATGAGCAGTTCTTC. Filled out from reference TRBV19 and TRBJ2-1, the complete variable domain reads DGGITQSPKYLFRKEGQNVTLSCEQNLNHDAMYWYRQDPGQGLRLIYYSQIVNDFQKGDIAEGYSVSREKKESFPLTVTSAQKNPTAFYLCASSIDGGTGGKNEQFFGPGTRLTVL.

This chain connects TRBV3-1 (or the pseudogene TRBV3-2) to TRBJ2-1, with 11 bases identical to TRBD2. After removal of 0 bases from V and 9 bases from J, the junction contained 10 bases not matched to a gene. Germline V gene sequence: CDR1 LGHDT, CDR2 YNNKEL (reference sequence). The CDR3 runs 17 residues. The CDR3 nucleotides are TGTGCCAGCAGCCAAGATCTAGGTCTAGCGGGGGGCTCTGAGCAGTTCTTC. Protein sequence: CASSQDLGLAGGSEQFF.

This clone was recorded only once. The chain links TRBV19 to TRBJ1-1, with a possible D match to TRBD1 (6 bases). Trimming cost V 7 bases and J 1 base, with 13 bases left between them. Looked up from germline, CDR1 is LNHDA and CDR2 is SQIVND (reference sequence). This CDR3 is built from 14 residues. For the CDR3, the DNA is TGTGCCAGTACCCCGGGACACCAGAACACTGAAGCTTTCTTT. Translating it yields CASTPGHQNTEAFF.